This T cell receptor beta chain was recovered during a study of CD8+ T cells in alopecia areata. The sequencing template was cDNA reverse transcribed from extracted RNA. Sequenced by immunoSEQ multiplex PCR; TCRdb stores in-frame clones only, minus some. Of 200,000 or so clones in the sample, roughly three fifths were seen once. Points on this clone: Its antigen is not known.

Study-wide results and caveats: It was lesional scalp, especially alopecia totalis/universalis, that showed higher clonality than normal scalp.

Investigators sorted PBMCs to obtain both CD4+ and CD8+ T cells. Sample: CD8+ T cells sorted from blood. The clonotype comes from a human donor in good health.

CDR3 loop: CSTGQNTEAFF. DNA of the CDR3: TGCAGCACTGGACAGAACACTGAAGCTTTCTTT. The chain links TRBV29-1 to TRBJ1-1; a weak D match, TRBD1 (5 bases). CDR3 length: 11 residues. V lost 8 bases and J lost 1, with 8 bases in between. CDR1 and CDR2 from the germline V gene are SQVTM and ANQGSEA.